The clone carrying this T cell receptor (beta chain) was observed a handful of times. Template material for amplifying TCR beta CDR3 regions consisted of RNA transcripts. An initial round of RT-PCR targeting the TCR CDR3 relied on the HTBI primer set. TCRdb reprocessed the multiplex PCR reads with MiXCR, giving one entry per CDR3 protein. This sample has under 450,000 distinct CDR3 sequences, with roughly a sixth found just once. The sample originates from a study of T cells in Graves' hyperthyroidism and ophthalmopathy. The CDR3 consists of 14 residues. In germline, CDR1 is MGHRA, CDR2 YSYEKL. Trimming took 1 base from V and 5 from J, leaving 10 bases between them.

This chain uses TRBV4-1 with TRBJ2-3, with unresolved D. Source material: blood. The clonotype comes from a woman in her twenties or thirties with Graves' hyperthyroidism that later progressed to Graves' ophthalmopathy. The CDR3 sequence is CASSQGRSVDTQYF. The CDR3 DNA sequence: TGCGCCAGCAGCCAAGGTCGATCCGTAGATACGCAGTATTTT.